The entry that follows covers one T cell receptor beta chain sequence. Authors' data handling: Estimated nucleated cell counts came from reference gene primer amplification. Sequencing used immunoSEQ multiplex PCR; TCRdb keeps in-frame clones, though not all of them. That table supplies the V and J calls and clone size; D and trimming were determined from the DNA. The sample includes over 90,000 clones, roughly 80% of them seen just once. This sample is part of a study of blood T cell repertoires in COVID-19. The wider study: Specimens from acute and convalescent COVID-19 originated in the United States, Italy and Spain. Sources were T cells, B-cell-depleted T cells, or PBMCs; the material itself was cDNA or gDNA.

Looked up from germline, CDR1 is MDHEN and CDR2 is SYDVKM. Trimming removed 5 bases at V and 4 bases at J, with 15 bases between. The CDR3 covers 14 residues. This receptor was identified in a man older than 75 with active or convalescent COVID-19. The V call is TRBV28, the J call TRBJ2-7; D might be TRBD1 (6 bases). The sample taken for sequencing was peripheral blood. CDR3 protein: CASSTQGLRYEQYF. The CDR3 DNA reads as TGTGCCAGCAGTACACAGGGATTACGGTACGAGCAGTACTTC.